The clone carrying this T cell receptor (beta chain) came up many times. Its specificity is unknown. RNA transcripts were the source from which TCR beta CDR3 regions were amplified. Second-round multiplex PCR came after first-round RT-PCR with HTBI primers. One entry per CDR3 protein, called by TCRdb with MiXCR from the multiplex PCR reads. The sample lists more than 550,000 distinct CDR3 sequences; more than 40% were seen once. The data stem from a study of Graves' ophthalmopathy and Graves' hyperthyroidism. Study-level findings and limits: In blood appeared most of the expanded thyroid clonotypes whose frequency exceeded 0.001.

V lost 9 bases and J lost 2, with 9 bases in between. The CDR3 is 13 amino acids. Germline V gene sequence: CDR1 KGHDR, CDR2 SFDVKD. The clonotype originates from an adult man with Graves' ophthalmopathy. The chain has TRBV24-1 and TRBJ2-2, with unresolved D. The specimen was peripheral blood. CDR3 coding DNA: TGTGCCACCCGGCATCCTAACACCGGGGAGCTGTTTTTT. This codes for CATRHPNTGELFF.